This passage covers 19 T cell receptor beta chains from one sample sequenced in a study of regulatory and conventional T cells in RAG deficiency. Blood CD4+ CD25-high CD127-low regulatory T cells supplied the genomic DNA template. The method was immunoSEQ multiplex PCR; TCRdb's version includes in-frame clones alone and lacks a portion of them. The sample has fewer than 20,000 clones, approximately 88% seen once. This sample was also put to use in a study of regulatory T cells. That paper notes: Primers: 52 TRBV forward and 13 TRBJ reverse.

Input material: Tregs sorted from blood. The receptors here all came from a human donor in good health.

The chain is built from TRBV7-9 and TRBJ2-7; 9 bases agree with TRBD1. Germline values: CDR1 SEHNR, CDR2 FQNEAQ (reference sequence). This CDR3 is built from 16 residues. The V and J ends lost 4 bases and 1 base, in that order; junction bases with no gene match: 8. CDR3 loop: CASSSRGTGSSYEQYF. The CDR3 DNA is TGTGCCAGCAGCTCCAGAGGGACAGGGTCATCCTACGAGCAGTACTTC.

The CDR3 is CASSFMFRRTSGNNNEQFF. CDR3 in DNA: TGCGCCAGCAGCTTTATGTTCCGCCGAACTAGCGGAAACAACAATGAGCAGTTCTTC. The rearrangement uses TRBV5-1 and TRBJ2-1, with 8 bases lining up with TRBD2. In germline, CDR1 is SGHRS, CDR2 YFSETQ. The CDR3 is made up of 19 amino acids. The V and J ends lost 2 bases and 5 bases, in that order; junction bases with no gene match: 18.

The V and J genes are TRBV18 and TRBJ1-4; 12 bases fit TRBD1. Germline V CDR1 and CDR2: KGHSH, LQKENI. The junction had 13 bases not matched to a gene; V was cut back by 3 bases and J by 8 bases. The CDR3 spans 18 residues. In DNA form, the CDR3 reads TGTGCCAGCTCACCGGGACAGGGGGCGGCCGTCGGTCAAGAAAAACTGTTTTTT. Protein sequence: CASSPGQGAAVGQEKLFF. Variable domain in full (rest from reference TRBV18 and TRBJ1-4): NAGVMQNPRHLVRRRGQEARLRCSPMKGHSHVYWYRQLPEEGLKFMVYLQKENIIDESGMPKERFSAEFPKEGPSILRIQQVVRGDSAAYFCASSPGQGAAVGQEKLFFGSGTQLSVL.

The chain links TRBV19 to TRBJ1-1; D uncertain. This CDR3 is 12 amino acids long. Trimming pared 7 bases from V and 2 bases from J, leaving 8 bases between. Germline V CDR1 and CDR2: LNHDA, SQIVND (reference sequence). Written as DNA, the CDR3 is TGTGCCAGTAAGGCTTATAACACTGAAGCTTTCTTT. It encodes CASKAYNTEAFF.

This clone showed up just a few times. The rearrangement uses TRBV27 and TRBJ2-2; the D is unclear. Germline CDR1 reads MNHEY; CDR2 reads SMNVEV (reference sequence). CDR3 length: 15 residues. Trimming left V 3 bases short and J 0 bases short, with 8 bases between. CDR3 in DNA: TGTGCCAGCAGTTTTTTACGATCGAACACCGGGGAGCTGTTTTTT. Protein product: CASSFLRSNTGELFF.

J is TRBJ2-7 and V is TRBV5-6; D is perhaps TRBD2 (5 bases). Looked up from germline, CDR1 is SGHDT and CDR2 is YYEEEE. The V end lost 3 bases, the J end lost 4 bases, and 20 bases lay between the germline ends. The CDR3 sequence is 16 residues long. The CDR3 DNA sequence: TGTGCCAGCAGCTCGCCGCCGGGATTTTATGGATACGAGCAGTACTTC. As protein: CASSSPPGFYGYEQYF. Together with reference TRBV5-6 and TRBJ2-7, the CDR3 gives the full variable domain: DAGVTQSPTHLIKTRGQQVTLRCSPKSGHDTVSWYQQALGQGPQFIFQYYEEEERQRGNFPDRFSGHQFPNYSSELNVNALLLGDSALYLCASSSPPGFYGYEQYFGPGTRLTVT.

This clone has a single count. CDR3 DNA sequence: TGTGCCATCAGTTGGGGCAGCTCTAGCCTGGGGACCGGGGAGCTGTTTTTT. This codes for CAISWGSSSLGTGELFF. This sequence joins TRBV10-3 and TRBJ2-2; either TRBD1 or TRBD2 may fit D (5 bases each). CDR3 length equals 17 residues. Germline V gene lookup returns CDR1 ENHRY and CDR2 SYGVKD. Trimming pared 5 bases from V and 5 bases from J, leaving 21 bases between.

This chain joins TRBV7-2 and TRBJ2-3, with TRBD2 matching over 10 bases. The V and J ends lost 5 bases and 3 bases, in that order; junction bases with no gene match: 8. The germline V gene encodes CDR1 SGHTA and CDR2 FQGNSA. CDR3 size: 16 residues. This chain's CDR3 is CASSVLTSGTTDTQYF. DNA of the CDR3: TGTGCCAGCAGCGTCCTCACTAGCGGGACTACAGATACGCAGTATTTT. The full variable domain, its missing parts supplied by reference TRBV7-2 and TRBJ2-3, is GAGVSQSPSNKVTEKGKDVELRCDPISGHTALYWYRQSLGQGLEFLIYFQGNSAPDKSGLPSDRFSAERTGGSVSTLTIQRTQQEDSAVYLCASSVLTSGTTDTQYFGPGTRLTVL.

This clone came up once. The V gene is TRBV5-6, the J gene TRBJ1-1; D remains unclear. Trimming pared 0 bases from V and 4 bases from J, leaving 13 bases between. The V gene's germline CDR1 is SGHDT and CDR2 YYEEEE. The CDR3 length is 15 residues. CDR3 protein: CASSLDIQWGTEAFF. The CDR3 coding sequence is TGTGCCAGCAGCTTGGATATACAATGGGGCACTGAAGCTTTCTTT. Together with reference TRBV5-6 and TRBJ1-1, the CDR3 gives the full variable domain: DAGVTQSPTHLIKTRGQQVTLRCSPKSGHDTVSWYQQALGQGPQFIFQYYEEEERQRGNFPDRFSGHQFPNYSSELNVNALLLGDSALYLCASSLDIQWGTEAFFGQGTRLTVV.

The rearrangement uses TRBV18 and TRBJ2-7; D is unclear. CDR1 and CDR2 from the germline V gene are KGHSH and LQKENI. The CDR3 runs 15 residues. V was cut by 3 bases and J by 0 bases, with 12 bases left in between. CDR3 sequence: CASSPRSGHSYEQYF. CDR3 coding DNA: TGTGCCAGCTCACCTAGGTCGGGCCACTCCTACGAGCAGTACTTC.

This chain links TRBV7-2 with TRBJ1-1; unclear D gene. The CDR3 is made up of 13 amino acids. Trimming left V 1 base short and J 5 bases short, with 8 bases between. Germline V gene data show CDR1 as SGHTA and CDR2 as FQGNSA. CDR3 nucleotide sequence: TGTGCCAGCAGCTTAGTAGAGGGAACTGAAGCTTTCTTT. Residues: CASSLVEGTEAFF.

This chain connects TRBV4-2 to TRBJ2-1; TRBD2 matches 11 bases. The CDR3 loop spans 15 amino acids. Germline CDR1 reads LGHNA; CDR2 reads YNFKEQ. The junction had 11 bases not matched to a gene; V was cut back by 4 bases and J by 12 bases. The CDR3 loop reads CASSPVGASGRSQFF. The CDR3 nucleotides are TGTGCCAGCAGCCCGGTAGGGGCTAGCGGGAGGTCGCAGTTCTTC.

J is TRBJ2-7 and V is TRBV7-8, with a weak D call TRBD1 (5 bases). The germline V and J ends were trimmed by 2 bases and 2 bases, with 10 bases remaining between them. The CDR3 totals 14 residues. The germline gives CDR1 SGHVS, CDR2 FQNEAQ. The CDR3 DNA follows: TGTGCCAGCAGCTTATTCAGGGTTGCCTACGAGCAGTACTTC. Protein product: CASSLFRVAYEQYF.

V gene TRBV6-5 combines with J gene TRBJ1-1; no reliable D call. Germline loops: CDR1 MNHEY, CDR2 SVGAGI. V lost 2 bases, J lost 4 bases, and 14 bases lay in between. The CDR3 covers 15 residues. The CDR3 region is CASSYNQADGTEAFF. The CDR3 nucleotides are TGTGCCAGCAGTTACAACCAGGCCGATGGCACTGAAGCTTTCTTT.

V is TRBV28 and J is TRBJ2-4; 8 bases match TRBD1. The V gene end was trimmed by 3 bases and the J gene end by 4 bases; junction bases not matched to a gene: 5. The length of the CDR3 is 15 residues. The germline CDR1 and CDR2 sequences are MDHEN and SYDVKM. In DNA, the CDR3 is TGTGCCAGCAGTTTTGGCAGGGGGCCAAAAAACATTCAGTACTTC. It is translated as CASSFGRGPKNIQYF.

CDR3 nucleotides: TGTGCCAGCTCACCGCCGCACGGAGATGAGCAGTTCTTC. Protein product: CASSPPHGDEQFF. The rearrangement uses TRBV18 and TRBJ2-1; D not certain. The germline V gene has CDR1 KGHSH and CDR2 LQKENI. CDR3 length: 13 residues. The germline V and J ends were trimmed by 3 bases and 8 bases, with 11 bases remaining between them. Combining the CDR3 with reference TRBV18 and TRBJ2-1 gives the whole variable domain NAGVMQNPRHLVRRRGQEARLRCSPMKGHSHVYWYRQLPEEGLKFMVYLQKENIIDESGMPKERFSAEFPKEGPSILRIQQVVRGDSAAYFCASSPPHGDEQFFGPGTRLTVL.

V and J are TRBV11-1 and TRBJ2-6; possibly TRBD1 for D (5 bases). Germline V gives CDR1 SGHAT, CDR2 FQDESV (reference sequence). Between the trimmed V and J ends, which lost 4 bases and 4 bases, there was a span of 11 bases. The CDR3 consists of 15 residues. This CDR3 is CASSSGWGGANVLTF. CDR3 sequence (DNA): TGTGCCAGCAGCTCAGGGTGGGGAGGGGCCAACGTCCTGACTTTC. Variable domain in full (rest from reference TRBV11-1 and TRBJ2-6): EAEVAQSPRYKITEKSQAVAFWCDPISGHATLYWYRQILGQGPELLVQFQDESVVDDSQLPKDRFSAERLKGVDSTLKIQPAELGDSAMYLCASSSGWGGANVLTFGAGSRLTVL.

J is TRBJ1-2 and V is TRBV5-1; the match to TRBD1 covers 7 bases. The CDR3 extends over 14 amino acids. The junction had 5 bases not matched to a gene; V was cut back by 4 bases and J by 2 bases. The germline V gene has CDR1 SGHRS and CDR2 YFSETQ. The CDR3 reads CASSVGQLNYGYTF. The DNA for the CDR3 is TGCGCCAGCAGCGTGGGACAGCTAAACTATGGCTACACCTTC.

V gene TRBV6-1 combines with J gene TRBJ1-6; D not certain. The germline CDR1 and CDR2 sequences are MNHNS and SASEGT. Trimming removed 7 bases from V and 11 bases from J, with 18 bases in between. The CDR3 sequence is 14 residues long. The CDR3 is CASTPWEGSPPLHF. In DNA, the CDR3 is TGTGCCAGCACTCCCTGGGAGGGAAGTCCACCCCTCCACTTT.